This TCR beta chain comes out of a study of blood T cell repertoires in COVID-19. Study-level information: Both acute and convalescent COVID-19 samples were obtained from the United States, Italy and Spain. The cDNA or gDNA used as material had been derived from T cells, B-cell-depleted T cells, or PBMCs.

The germline V gene has CDR1 SGHTA and CDR2 FQGNSA. CDR3 length: 12 amino acids. V was trimmed by 1 base and J by 4 bases, leaving 4 bases between them. Under the authors' procedure: Amplification of reference gene primers provided the estimated nucleated cell counts. Only in-frame clones appear in the TCRdb table, and some are missing; sequencing was by immunoSEQ multiplex PCR. That table is the source of V, J and clone size, and D and trimming were worked out from the DNA. Among about 300,000 clones listed, more than 80% were seen once. V is TRBV7-2 and J is TRBJ2-5; D gene uncertain. This TCR came from a woman in her forties or fifties with COVID-19, enrolled during active disease. The material sequenced was peripheral blood. The CDR3 protein is CASSLDRETQYF. Here the CDR3 DNA reads TGTGCCAGCAGCTTAGATAGAGAGACCCAGTACTTC.